This passage covers 3 T cell receptor beta chains from one sample sequenced in a study of blood T cell repertoires in COVID-19. The protocol was immunoSEQ multiplex PCR, while the TCRdb copy is restricted to in-frame clones and leaves out a portion. The top ten hold more than 0.9% of the sample, which has some 410,000 clones, roughly 88% seen once. Sequenced: PBMCs or T cells enriched from blood (not recorded which). These receptors were collected from a woman aged 25 to 39 with acute COVID-19.

The genes are TRBV7-2 and TRBJ1-2; tentative D call: TRBD1 (5 bases). CDR3 length: 13 amino acids. Looked up from germline, CDR1 is SGHTA and CDR2 is FQGNSA. Trimming shortened V by 5 bases and J by 5 bases, and 12 bases separated the two germline ends. The CDR3 nucleotides are TGTGCCAGCAGCGCGGGACTCACGTATGGCTACACCTTC. Its translation is CASSAGLTYGYTF.

The chain combines TRBV10-3 with TRBJ2-3; 9 nucleotides match TRBD1. The CDR3 loop spans 14 amino acids. Germline V gene sequence: CDR1 ENHRY, CDR2 SYGVKD. Trimming at V came to 6 bases and at J to 1 base, leaving 2 bases not matched to a gene. This CDR3 reads CAIRGQGGTDTQYF. Here the CDR3 DNA reads TGTGCCATCAGGGGACAGGGCGGCACAGATACGCAGTATTTT.

CDR3 loop: CASSSSHVYGYTF. The CDR3 DNA is TGTGCCAGCAGCTCCTCACATGTCTATGGCTACACCTTC. The chain recombines TRBV7-3 with TRBJ1-2; D unclear. This CDR3 is 13 amino acids long. V lost 4 bases, J lost 4 bases, and 10 bases lay in between. Germline values: CDR1 SGHTA, CDR2 FQGTGA.